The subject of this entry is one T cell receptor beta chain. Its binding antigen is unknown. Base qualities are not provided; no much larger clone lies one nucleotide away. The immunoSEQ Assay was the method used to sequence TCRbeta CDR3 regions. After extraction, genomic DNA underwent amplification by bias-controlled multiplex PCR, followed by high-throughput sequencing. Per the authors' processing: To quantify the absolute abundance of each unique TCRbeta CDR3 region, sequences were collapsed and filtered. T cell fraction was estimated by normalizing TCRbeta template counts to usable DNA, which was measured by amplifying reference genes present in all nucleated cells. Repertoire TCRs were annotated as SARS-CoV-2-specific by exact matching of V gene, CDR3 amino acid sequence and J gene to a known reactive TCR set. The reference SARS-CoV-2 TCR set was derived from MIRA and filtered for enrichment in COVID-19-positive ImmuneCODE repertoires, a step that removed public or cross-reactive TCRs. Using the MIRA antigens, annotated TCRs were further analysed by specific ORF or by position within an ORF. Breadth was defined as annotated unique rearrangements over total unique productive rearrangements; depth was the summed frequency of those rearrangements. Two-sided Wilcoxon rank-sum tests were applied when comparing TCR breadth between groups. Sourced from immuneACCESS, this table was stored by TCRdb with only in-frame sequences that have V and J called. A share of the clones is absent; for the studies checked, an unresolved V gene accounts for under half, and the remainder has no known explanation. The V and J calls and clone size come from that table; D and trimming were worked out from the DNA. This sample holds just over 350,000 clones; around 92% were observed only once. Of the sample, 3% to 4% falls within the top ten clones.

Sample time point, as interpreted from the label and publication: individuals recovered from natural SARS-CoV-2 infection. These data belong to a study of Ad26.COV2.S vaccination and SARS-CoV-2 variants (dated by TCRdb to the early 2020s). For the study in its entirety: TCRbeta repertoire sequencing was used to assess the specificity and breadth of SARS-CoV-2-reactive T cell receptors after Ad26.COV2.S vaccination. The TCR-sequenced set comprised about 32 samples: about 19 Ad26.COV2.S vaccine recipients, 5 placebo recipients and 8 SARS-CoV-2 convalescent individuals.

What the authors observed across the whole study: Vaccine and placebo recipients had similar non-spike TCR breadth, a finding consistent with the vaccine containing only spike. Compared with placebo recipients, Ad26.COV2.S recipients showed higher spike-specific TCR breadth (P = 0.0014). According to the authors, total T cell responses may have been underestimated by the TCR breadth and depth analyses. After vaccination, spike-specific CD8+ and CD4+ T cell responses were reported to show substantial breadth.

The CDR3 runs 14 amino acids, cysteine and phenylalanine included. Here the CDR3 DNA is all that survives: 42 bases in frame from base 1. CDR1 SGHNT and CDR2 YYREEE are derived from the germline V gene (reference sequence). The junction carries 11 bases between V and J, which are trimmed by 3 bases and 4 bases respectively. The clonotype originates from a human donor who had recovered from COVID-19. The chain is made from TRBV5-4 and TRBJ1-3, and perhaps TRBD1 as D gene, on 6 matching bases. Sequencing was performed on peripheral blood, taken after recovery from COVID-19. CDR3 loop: CASSSGQTGNTIYF. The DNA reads TGTGCCAGCAGCTCCGGACAGACCGGAAACACCATATATTTT.